This T cell receptor (beta chain) was recorded in a study of PD-L1 blockade in urothelial cancer. Study background: The researchers analyzed blood 3 weeks (second dose) and 6 weeks after treatment start.

CDR1 and CDR2 (germline): LGHNA, YNFKEQ. V was trimmed by 0 bases and J by 10 bases, leaving 18 bases between them. The CDR3 contains 15 residues. Comments on this clone: No antigen is known for it.

The study's findings and limits: Those with durable benefit had larger increases in tumor-associated blood clones at 3 weeks.

TCRdb's table, derived via immunoSEQ multiplex PCR, lists solely in-frame clones and lacks some. The table records tens of thousands of clones, roughly 86% of them present only once. The chain combines TRBV4-2 with TRBJ2-5; D is perhaps TRBD1 (6 bases). The clonotype originates from a man over 45 with urothelial cancer. The sample was PBMCs, taken around atezolizumab (anti-PD-L1) treatment. As DNA, the CDR3 is TGTGCCAGCAGCCAAGAACAGGGAAGTATAACGGGCCAGTACTTC. Encoded protein: CASSQEQGSITGQYF.